Given below is one T cell receptor (beta chain) in context. Its antigen is as yet unknown. This entry comes from a study of synovial regulatory T cells in juvenile arthritis. The wider study: A few patients were therapy-naive; over five received methotrexate alone. The study's findings and limits: Synovial Tregs shared more CDR3 sequences with iaTregs than other blood Tregs. Blood Treg cells that were inflammation-associated showed lower TCR diversity than other blood Treg cells.

This CDR3 has 16 residues. No nucleotide data were recorded. CDR1 and CDR2 from the germline V gene are LNHDA and SQIVND (reference sequence). TCRdb's copy holds only in-frame clones and misses some; the assay was immunoSEQ multiplex PCR. Its table lists about 6,900 clones. Patients had median age roughly 12 years, range roughly 2.3-22.9. Material: Treg cells from blood. Stated subset: remaining (HLA-DR-negative) circulating blood Treg cells. The sequence came from a donor aged 2 to 35 with juvenile idiopathic arthritis. The V gene is TRBV19, the J gene TRBJ2-2. The CDR3 protein is CASSTLGAPNTGELFF.